A single sample gave rise to the 27 T cell receptor beta chains below, sequenced in a study of T cells in tuberculosis. The time point was: new active TB diagnosis, blood taken before or within 7 days of starting treatment. Assay used: immunoSEQ multiplex PCR; TCRdb lists only in-frame clones, some missing. The table includes about 34,000 clones, roughly 93% detected once. The sequences come from PBMCs, collected at tuberculosis diagnosis. These receptors were collected from an adult with tuberculosis.

The CDR3 region is CASSLAPGSYNEQFF. CDR3 sequence (DNA): TGCGCCAGCAGCTTGGCTCCGGGTTCCTACAATGAGCAGTTCTTC. The gene calls are TRBV5-1 and TRBJ2-1, with D uncertain. Trimming stripped 0 bases from V and 1 base from J, with 8 bases between. CDR1 SGHRS and CDR2 YFSETQ come from the germline V gene. This CDR3 region has 15 residues.

The rearrangement links TRBV7-2 to TRBJ2-3, with TRBD1 identical over 7 bases. Germline V gene lookup returns CDR1 SGHTA and CDR2 FQGNSA. The CDR3 has 14 residues. The V gene end was trimmed by 8 bases and the J gene end by 0 bases; junction bases not matched to a gene: 5. The CDR3 sequence is CASLQGPSTDTQYF. CDR3 bases: TGTGCCAGCCTACAGGGGCCGAGCACAGATACGCAGTATTTT. Full variable domain (missing parts from reference TRBV7-2 and TRBJ2-3): GAGVSQSPSNKVTEKGKDVELRCDPISGHTALYWYRQSLGQGLEFLIYFQGNSAPDKSGLPSDRFSAERTGGSVSTLTIQRTQQEDSAVYLCASLQGPSTDTQYFGPGTRLTVL.

In its sample, this clone was seen once. V gene TRBV7-3 combines with J gene TRBJ2-1, with 10 bases lining up with TRBD2. Germline assignment: CDR1 SGHTA and CDR2 FQGTGA. This CDR3 spans 14 amino acids. V lost 6 bases to trimming and J lost 5 bases; unmatched junction nucleotides: 4. CDR3 amino acids: CASRSGRENNEQFF. The CDR3 coding sequence is TGTGCCAGCAGGAGCGGGAGGGAGAACAATGAGCAGTTCTTC.

Here the CDR3 reads CATSPRTDRGGEQYF. The CDR3 DNA follows: TGTGCCACCAGCCCCCGAACCGACAGGGGGGGCGAGCAGTACTTC. The chain carries TRBV15 and TRBJ2-7; 9 bases map to TRBD1. This CDR3 comprises 15 residues. The trim removed 5 bases at V and 6 bases at J, leaving 11 bases unmatched. Germline V CDR1 and CDR2: LNHNV, YYDKDF (reference sequence).

The sample holds one count of this clone. The gene calls are TRBV5-4 and TRBJ2-7; 13 bases fit TRBD2. V lost 4 bases to trimming and J lost 3 bases; unmatched junction nucleotides: 4. CDR3 size: 15 residues. Germline V lookup: CDR1 SGHNT, CDR2 YYREEE (reference sequence). For the CDR3, the DNA is TGTGCCAGCAGCGTGGGACTAGCGGGGAACTACGAGCAGTACTTC. It yields the protein CASSVGLAGNYEQYF.

The genes are TRBV28 and TRBJ2-7, with a tentative D call TRBD2 (6 bases). The CDR3 is 15 amino acids. The germline V gene encodes CDR1 MDHEN and CDR2 SYDVKM. V was shortened by 6 bases and J by 6 bases, with 21 bases between the two germline ends. The CDR3 region is CASSTLWRAVGEQYF. The CDR3 DNA is TGTGCCAGCAGCACACTTTGGAGGGCCGTTGGCGAGCAGTACTTC.

The V gene is TRBV11-2, the J gene TRBJ1-2, with 10 positions matching TRBD1. Germline values: CDR1 SGHAT, CDR2 FQNNGV. This CDR3 contains 13 residues. V was pared by 5 bases and J by 7 bases, with 4 bases of the junction left unmatched. The CDR3 coding sequence is TGTGCCAGCAGCCGACAGGGGGCGGTTGGCTACACCTTC. Translated, it gives CASSRQGAVGYTF.

The V gene is TRBV9, the J gene TRBJ1-5; 7 nucleotides match TRBD1. Germline trimming cut 2 bases from V and 2 bases from J; bases unmatched to any gene: 4. The CDR3 extends over 15 amino acids. CDR1 and CDR2 (germline): SGDLS, YYNGEE. The CDR3 is CASSVNGQGNQPQHF. As DNA, the CDR3 is TGTGCCAGCAGCGTCAACGGACAGGGCAATCAGCCCCAGCATTTT.

The genes are TRBV28 and TRBJ1-2, with a weak D call TRBD1 (5 bases). Trimming removed 9 bases from V and 6 bases from J, with 11 bases in between. Germline CDR1 and CDR2: MDHEN and SYDVKM. The CDR3 is 11 amino acids. CDR3: CASGGVDGYTF. DNA for the CDR3: TGTGCCAGTGGAGGGGTCGATGGCTACACCTTC.

This rearrangement joins TRBV27 to TRBJ2-7; 11 nucleotides match TRBD2. Unmatched junction bases numbered 5, after V lost 5 bases and J lost 2 bases. The germline V gene encodes CDR1 MNHEY and CDR2 SMNVEV (reference sequence). The CDR3 has 15 residues. The CDR3 spells CASSVAGGAAYEQYF. The CDR3 nucleotides read TGTGCCAGCAGTGTAGCGGGAGGGGCGGCCTACGAGCAGTACTTC.

The table lists this clone with a few counts. This chain links TRBV18 with TRBJ2-7; 7 nucleotides align to TRBD1. Losses at the gene ends were 4 bases for V and 3 bases for J; bases not matched to a gene: 6. CDR3 length equals 14 residues. CDR1 and CDR2 (germline): KGHSH, LQKENI. For the CDR3, the DNA is TGTGCCAGCTCACTCAGGACAGGTGACTACGAGCAGTACTTC. Translated, it gives CASSLRTGDYEQYF. Drawing the rest from reference TRBV18 and TRBJ2-7, the complete variable domain is NAGVMQNPRHLVRRRGQEARLRCSPMKGHSHVYWYRQLPEEGLKFMVYLQKENIIDESGMPKERFSAEFPKEGPSILRIQQVVRGDSAAYFCASSLRTGDYEQYFGPGTRLTVT.

J is TRBJ2-3 and V is TRBV18; TRBD1 aligns across 8 bases. Germline CDR1 and CDR2: KGHSH and LQKENI. The CDR3 loop spans 16 amino acids. J gave up 1 base and V 4 bases, and 7 bases lay outside the gene matches. CDR3 DNA: TGTGCCAGCTCACTCATGCAGGGGGCAGGCACAGATACGCAGTATTTT. This translates into CASSLMQGAGTDTQYF.

This chain uses TRBV27 with TRBJ2-3, with TRBD2 identical over 13 bases. Unmatched junction bases numbered 5, after V lost 5 bases and J lost 3 bases. Looked up from germline, CDR1 is MNHEY and CDR2 is SMNVEV (reference sequence). This CDR3 has 16 amino acids. This chain's CDR3 is CASSAGLAGVTDTQYF. The DNA of the CDR3 is TGTGCCAGCAGTGCAGGACTAGCGGGAGTAACAGATACGCAGTATTTT.

This chain connects TRBV5-1 to TRBJ2-6, with TRBD1 as a possible D gene (6 bases). CDR3 size: 15 residues. The germline V gene encodes CDR1 SGHRS and CDR2 YFSETQ. With 7 bases removed from V and 2 bases from J, the gap between germline ends came to 13 bases. The CDR3 protein is CASGVTGTGANVLTF. The DNA of the CDR3 is TGCGCCAGCGGCGTGACAGGAACTGGGGCCAACGTCCTGACTTTC.

Notes on this clone: The same CDR3 is also encoded by other DNA sequences in this sample. The V and J genes are TRBV27 and TRBJ2-1; 10 positions match TRBD2. V shed 6 bases, J shed 2 bases, and the junction held 13 bases outside the gene matches. CDR3 size: 18 residues. Germline values: CDR1 MNHEY, CDR2 SMNVEV (reference sequence). CDR3 region: CASSRSGRAVYPYNEQFF. The CDR3 DNA sequence: TGTGCCAGCAGCAGGAGCGGGAGGGCCGTGTATCCCTACAATGAGCAGTTCTTC.

This clone was observed once. J is TRBJ1-2 and V is TRBV11-2; D remains unclear. Germline lookup yields CDR1 SGHAT and CDR2 FQNNGV. Between the trimmed V and J ends, which lost 2 bases and 2 bases, there was a span of 9 bases. This CDR3 has 14 residues. The CDR3 loop reads CASSLSRGNYGYTF. The CDR3 region has the DNA TGTGCCAGCAGCTTAAGTCGCGGAAACTATGGCTACACCTTC.

The gene calls are TRBV27 and TRBJ2-6; tentatively, D is TRBD1 (6 bases). Between the trimmed V and J ends, which lost 2 bases and 2 bases, there was a span of 7 bases. The germline V gene encodes CDR1 MNHEY and CDR2 SMNVEV (reference sequence). The CDR3 loop spans 15 amino acids. The CDR3 coding sequence is TGTGCCAGCAGTTTACACAGGGCTGGGGCCAACGTCCTGACTTTC. It encodes CASSLHRAGANVLTF.

The chain uses TRBV6-5 and TRBJ2-7, with D possibly matching TRBD1 (5 bases). The germline CDR1 and CDR2 sequences are MNHEY and SVGAGI. V was pared by 3 bases and J by 1 base, with 10 bases between. The CDR3 covers 14 residues. CDR3 nucleotides: TGTGCCAGCAGTTATAGGGGTAATTCCTACGAGCAGTACTTC. Its protein is CASSYRGNSYEQYF.

The chain recombines TRBV10-2 with TRBJ1-1, with no clear D. This CDR3 region has 14 residues. The V gene's germline CDR1 is WSHSY and CDR2 SAAADI. The V and J ends lost 10 bases and 0 bases respectively, with 15 bases between them. The CDR3 loop reads CATREASMNTEAFF. CDR3 sequence (DNA): TGCGCCACCCGGGAAGCCTCTATGAACACTGAAGCTTTCTTT.

The V gene is TRBV21-1, the J gene TRBJ1-4; the D call in the table, TRBD1, was not verified against the DNA. TRBV21-1 is a pseudogene locus. The length of the CDR3 is 15 residues. CDR3 nucleotide sequence: TGTGCCAGGAGAAAAGGGACAGGGGAAGCTGAAAAACTGTTTTTT. It yields the protein CARRKGTGEAEKLFF.

The chain uses TRBV5-4 and TRBJ2-7; maybe TRBD1 (5 bases). Trimming took 4 bases from V and 2 from J, leaving 10 bases between them. CDR3 length: 13 residues. Germline V gene sequence: CDR1 SGHNT, CDR2 YYREEE (reference sequence). CDR3 sequence reads: CASSVDMTYEQYF. As DNA, the CDR3 is TGTGCCAGCAGCGTGGACATGACCTACGAGCAGTACTTC.

The count of this clone is one. This sequence joins TRBV6-1 and TRBJ1-5; D is uncertain. CDR1 and CDR2 (germline): MNHNS, SASEGT. The CDR3 is 11 amino acids. V was shortened by 6 bases and J by 4 bases, with 4 bases between the two germline ends. In DNA form, the CDR3 reads TGTGCCAGCAGCGAGAATCAGCCCCAGCATTTT. Its translation is CASSENQPQHF.

The chain carries TRBV5-1 and TRBJ2-6, with TRBD1 matching 9 bases. CDR1 is SGHRS and CDR2 is YFSETQ in the germline V gene. J lost 3 bases, V lost 1 base, and 20 bases had no gene match. This CDR3 spans 22 amino acids. The CDR3 sequence: CASSLWGGGTGLSTYGANVLTF. The CDR3 nucleotides are TGCGCCAGCAGCTTGTGGGGCGGTGGGACAGGGCTCAGCACGTATGGGGCCAACGTCCTGACTTTC.

The V gene is TRBV19, the J gene TRBJ2-5, with 7 nucleotides matching TRBD2. Germline assignment: CDR1 LNHDA and CDR2 SQIVND (reference sequence). This CDR3 region has 14 residues. V dropped 6 bases and J dropped 4; count of bases not matched to a gene: 8. The CDR3 bases are TGTGCCAGTAGCATCCCCGGCGGGGGAGAGACCCAGTACTTC. It encodes CASSIPGGGETQYF.

This chain joins TRBV10-3 and TRBJ1-1; tentative D call: TRBD1 (6 bases). The CDR3 has 13 residues. From germline, CDR1 is ENHRY and CDR2 SYGVKD. The ends were cut back, 8 bases at V and 5 bases at J, with 15 bases in the middle. The CDR3 protein is CAILTGQGTEAFF. The CDR3, as DNA: TGTGCCATCTTAACAGGGCAGGGGACTGAAGCTTTCTTT.

J is TRBJ1-1 and V is TRBV19, with unresolved D. The V gene's germline CDR1 is LNHDA and CDR2 SQIVND (reference sequence). V was pared by 6 bases and J by 2 bases, with 10 bases between. The CDR3 has 13 residues. CDR3 protein: CASREAVNTEAFF. CDR3 DNA sequence: TGTGCCAGTAGGGAGGCGGTCAACACTGAAGCTTTCTTT.

The chain joins TRBV6-6 to TRBJ1-5; 11 nucleotides line up with TRBD1. The trim removed 10 bases at V and 8 bases at J, leaving 7 bases unmatched. The CDR3 covers 13 residues. The germline CDR1 and CDR2 sequences are MNHNY and SVGAGI (reference sequence). The CDR3 DNA follows: TGTGCCATCTCGGGGACAGGGGGTAAGCCCCAGCATTTT. Protein: CAISGTGGKPQHF.